This T cell receptor (beta chain) was sequenced for a study of blood T cell repertoires in COVID-19. As for the study in general: Sites in the United States, Italy and Spain provided acute and convalescent COVID-19 samples.

In the authors' workflow: It was from reference gene primer amplification that nucleated cell counts were estimated. The repertoire was sequenced with immunoSEQ multiplex PCR; TCRdb's copy has only in-frame clones and lacks some. The V and J calls and the clone size are those of that table, but D and trimming were determined from the DNA. This sample carries about 200,000 clones, about 89% of them seen once, and the ten largest clones take around 8%. The study drew participants aged about 18 to 89 years from some 25 US areas. Cohorts were based on clinical histories the participants reported. V lost 2 bases and J lost 4; bases outside the gene matches: 3. Germline values: CDR1 KGHSH, CDR2 LQKENI. This CDR3 contains 15 residues.

Sequencing input: PBMCs or T cells enriched from blood (not recorded which). This TCR was sampled from a woman aged 18-30 years who had recovered from COVID-19. This sequence joins TRBV18 and TRBJ2-3, with TRBD2 identical over 10 bases. The CDR3 spells CASSPGLAGADTQYF. Written as DNA, the CDR3 is TGTGCCAGCTCACCAGGGCTAGCGGGGGCAGATACGCAGTATTTT.